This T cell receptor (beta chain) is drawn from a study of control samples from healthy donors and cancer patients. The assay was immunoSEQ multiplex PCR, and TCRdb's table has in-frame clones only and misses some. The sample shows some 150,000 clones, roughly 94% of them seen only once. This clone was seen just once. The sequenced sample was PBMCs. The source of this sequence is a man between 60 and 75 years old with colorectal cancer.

The CDR3 spells CASSVRDRGNTEAFF. As DNA, the CDR3 is TGTGCCAGCAGCGTCCGGGACAGGGGGAACACTGAAGCTTTCTTT. This chain joins TRBV13 and TRBJ1-1; 10 bases fit TRBD1. CDR3 length: 15 amino acids. After removal of 5 bases from V and 1 base from J, the junction contained 4 bases not matched to a gene. Germline V gene data show CDR1 as PRHDT and CDR2 as FYEKMQ (reference sequence).